These T cell receptor beta chains were read from a single sample in a study of blood T cell repertoires in COVID-19. Measured with immunoSEQ multiplex PCR; TCRdb has only the in-frame clones, and not every one. Counted here are around 250,000 clones, about 84% occurring once; the ten biggest clones make up over 9%. Sequencing was done on a sample of peripheral blood. Every receptor here comes from an elderly man with acute or convalescent COVID-19. Both conserved end residues are part of each CDR3. A D gene is named only where the DNA matches it firmly. A clone size is listed for some rows: how often the clone was seen (once, few, many), or a class if it is expanded.

clone_size	j_call	v_call	d_call	cdr3_aa	cdr3_nt
NA	TRBJ1-5	TRBV28	NA	CASSLDIQPQHF	TGTGCCAGCAGTTTGGACATTCAGCCCCAGCATTTT
NA	TRBJ1-1	TRBV6-1	NA	CASSEGGPTEAFF	TGTGCCAGCAGTGAAGGAGGGCCCACTGAAGCTTTCTTT
once	TRBJ2-1	TRBV4-2	NA	CASSQDSRNEQFF	TGTGCCAGCAGCCAAGACAGCAGGAATGAGCAGTTCTTC
NA	TRBJ1-2	TRBV19	NA	CASSAPYRANYGYTF	TGTGCCAGTAGTGCGCCGTACAGGGCCAACTATGGCTACACCTTC
once	TRBJ1-3	TRBV6-5	NA	CASSIQRRGNTIYF	TGTGCCAGCAGCATACAGCGGCGGGGAAACACCATATATTTT
NA	TRBJ2-1	TRBV24-1	TRBD2	CATSGTRGGVGSYNEQFF	TGTGCCACCAGTGGGACCCGGGGGGGCGTAGGGTCCTACAATGAGCAGTTCTTC
NA	TRBJ2-5	TRBV19	TRBD1	CASSIPRQGVGETQYF	TGTGCCAGTAGTATACCCCGGCAGGGGGTGGGCGAGACCCAGTACTTC
NA	TRBJ2-3	TRBV5-4	NA	CASSLSGTDTQYF	TGTGCCAGCAGCCTTAGCGGCACAGATACGCAGTATTTT
NA	TRBJ2-5	TRBV7-6	TRBD1	CASSRATGQGETQYF	TGTGCCAGCAGCCGAGCGACAGGGCAGGGAGAGACCCAGTACTTC
NA	TRBJ2-3	TRBV28	NA	CASRTGGTDTQYF	TGTGCCAGCAGGACGGGGGGCACAGATACGCAGTATTTT
NA	TRBJ2-2	TRBV2	TRBD1	CAKTGGAGPNTGELFF	TGTGCCAAAACAGGGGGCGCGGGCCCGAACACCGGGGAGCTGTTTTTT
NA	TRBJ1-4	TRBV7-9	TRBD1	CASTTTGGFEKLFF	TGTGCCAGCACCACTACAGGGGGATTTGAAAAACTGTTTTTT
NA	TRBJ1-5	TRBV5-1	TRBD1	CASSLGQGSQPQHF	TGCGCCAGCAGCCTGGGACAGGGAAGTCAGCCCCAGCATTTT
NA	TRBJ2-7	TRBV5-1	NA	CASSPDRISYEQYF	TGCGCCAGCAGCCCCGACAGGATCTCCTACGAGCAGTACTTC
NA	TRBJ2-3	TRBV5-1	NA	CASRLIGGVNTDTQYF	TGCGCCAGCAGACTTATAGGGGGGGTCAACACAGATACGCAGTATTTT
once	TRBJ2-3	TRBV9	NA	CASSLGGPSTDTQYF	TGTGCCAGCAGCCTCGGCGGTCCCAGCACAGATACGCAGTATTTT
NA	TRBJ2-7	TRBV7-8	NA	CASSLAEGAYEQYF	TGTGCCAGCAGCTTAGCCGAGGGGGCCTACGAGCAGTACTTC
NA	TRBJ2-2	TRBV4-2	NA	CASSPERRATTGELFF	TGTGCCAGCAGCCCCGAAAGGAGGGCGACCACCGGGGAGCTGTTTTTT